Listed here are 25 T cell receptor beta chains from one sample, sequenced in a study of OX40 agonist ivuxolimab in advanced cancers. The library was generated by the immunoSEQ multiplex PCR assay. TCRdb limited this immuneACCESS table to in-frame rearrangements with V and J called. A share of clones is missing; checked studies link under half to unresolved V genes, and the rest is unexplained. Across this sample there are 50,000 to 65,000 clones, with 80% to 95% seen only once. Around 15% of the sample is in the top ten clones. Sample: CD4+ or CD8+ T cells sorted from blood, taken in a trial of the OX40 agonist ivuxolimab. The receptors originated from an adult with an advanced solid tumor such as melanoma, head and neck, liver or kidney cancer.

The V gene is TRBV5-3, the J gene TRBJ2-2, with 10 bases lining up with TRBD1. TRBV5-3 has ORF status, its function being uncertain. V trimming: 2 bases; J trimming: 4 bases; junction bases outside the gene matches: 5. The CDR3 loop spans 16 amino acids. The CDR3 protein is CARSFMGQGSTGELFF. The CDR3 coding sequence is TGTGCCAGAAGCTTTATGGGACAGGGGAGCACCGGGGAGCTGTTTTTT.

This chain uses TRBV14 with TRBJ2-1, with a possible D match to TRBD2 (7 bases). With 4 bases removed from V and 8 bases from J, the gap between germline ends came to 15 bases. The CDR3 length is 14 residues. From germline, CDR1 is SGHDN and CDR2 FVKESK. This CDR3 reads CASSPRGGGHEQFF. The DNA for the CDR3 is TGTGCCAGCAGCCCCAGGGGCGGGGGCCATGAGCAGTTCTTC.

The rearrangement joins TRBV6-5 to TRBJ2-1; TRBD2 matches 9 bases. V trimming: 0 bases; J trimming: 2 bases; junction bases outside the gene matches: 2. In germline, CDR1 is MNHEY, CDR2 SVGAGI. The CDR3 extends over 16 amino acids. CDR3 sequence reads: CASSYSVAGAYNEQFF. Here the CDR3 DNA reads TGTGCCAGCAGTTACTCAGTAGCGGGGGCCTACAATGAGCAGTTCTTC.

This rearrangement joins TRBV7-7 to TRBJ2-1; weak D call: TRBD1 (5 bases). The CDR3 loop spans 17 amino acids. V was clipped by 4 bases and J by 3 bases, with 19 bases between them. Germline CDR1 is SSHAT and CDR2 is FNYEAQ (reference sequence). CDR3 DNA: TGTGCCAGCAGCTCCTCAGGGTTAGTACAAGTCTACAATGAGCAGTTCTTC. The encoded protein is CASSSSGLVQVYNEQFF.

The rearrangement uses TRBV7-6 and TRBJ2-1; D not certain. Trimming left V 1 base short and J 10 bases short, with 11 bases between. The CDR3 is 13 amino acids. CDR1 is SGHVS, CDR2 FNYEAQ, per germline. This CDR3 reads CASSLGGKGEQFF. The CDR3 bases are TGTGCCAGCAGCTTAGGGGGAAAGGGAGAGCAGTTCTTC.

This clone was recorded once. The rearrangement uses TRBV7-2 and TRBJ2-1; D unclear. Germline-derived CDR1 and CDR2 are SGHTA and FQGNSA. V was clipped by 4 bases and J by 4 bases, with 5 bases between them. The CDR3 is made up of 12 amino acids. CDR3 coding DNA: TGTGCCAGCAGCTCTGAGTACAATGAGCAGTTCTTC. Its protein product is CASSSEYNEQFF.

The rearrangement joins TRBV11-1 to TRBJ2-1, with a weak D call TRBD1 (5 bases). There are 16 residues in the CDR3. CDR1 and CDR2 from the germline V gene are SGHAT and FQDESV (reference sequence). Trimming stripped 3 bases from V and 4 bases from J, with 16 bases between. CDR3 protein: CASSFGRASGYNEQFF. DNA for the CDR3: TGTGCCAGCAGCTTTGGCAGGGCATCGGGTTACAATGAGCAGTTCTTC.

CDR3 in amino acids: CASSVATRGANSPLHF. The CDR3, as DNA: TGTGCCAGCAGCGTAGCTACGAGGGGGGCTAATTCACCCCTCCACTTT. The chain recombines TRBV9 with TRBJ1-6, with a possible D match to TRBD1 (6 bases). Trimming cost V 0 bases and J 6 bases, with 13 bases left between them. The V gene's germline CDR1 is SGDLS and CDR2 YYNGEE. The CDR3 is 16 residues long.

This chain joins TRBV4-1 and TRBJ2-1; no definite D call. The CDR3 totals 14 residues. Germline V gives CDR1 MGHRA, CDR2 YSYEKL. Trimming pared 3 bases from V and 8 bases from J, leaving 14 bases between. The CDR3 bases are TGCGCCAGCAGCCAGGCGAGTTGGTTGGATGAGCAGTTCTTC. As protein: CASSQASWLDEQFF.

The V call is TRBV4-1, the J call TRBJ2-6; D not certain. The CDR3 spans 16 residues. V was pared by 0 bases and J by 1 base, with 7 bases between. Germline loops: CDR1 MGHRA, CDR2 YSYEKL. The CDR3 spells CASSQDWASGANVLTF. The CDR3 DNA reads as TGCGCCAGCAGCCAAGATTGGGCTTCTGGGGCCAACGTCCTGACTTTC.

The chain recombines TRBV4-1 with TRBJ2-6; 7 nucleotides line up with TRBD1. This CDR3 has 17 residues. Germline values: CDR1 MGHRA, CDR2 YSYEKL. V lost 1 base and J lost 3; bases outside the gene matches: 6. DNA for the CDR3: TGCGCCAGCAGCCAAGCGAAGGGGGCGTTTGGGGCCAACGTCCTGACTTTC. This gives the protein CASSQAKGAFGANVLTF.

The chain carries TRBV13 and TRBJ2-7; D is possibly TRBD1 or TRBD2 (5 bases each). V was shortened by 5 bases and J by 2 bases, with 10 bases between the two germline ends. Per germline, CDR1 PRHDT and CDR2 FYEKMQ (reference sequence). The CDR3 has 13 residues. In nucleotides, the CDR3 is TGTGCCAGCAGCACCCGGGGCGCCTACGAGCAGTACTTC. Protein product: CASSTRGAYEQYF.

This clone was seen a single time. V is TRBV7-9 and J is TRBJ2-5; no reliable D call. This CDR3 contains 11 residues. Trimming shortened V by 2 bases and J by 2 bases, and 0 bases separated the two germline ends. The V gene's germline CDR1 is SEHNR and CDR2 FQNEAQ (reference sequence). The CDR3: CASSLQETQYF. The CDR3 DNA reads as TGTGCCAGCAGCTTACAAGAGACCCAGTACTTC.

The rearrangement uses TRBV2 and TRBJ1-1, with D tentatively TRBD1 (6 bases). Per germline, CDR1 SNHLY and CDR2 FYNNEI. CDR3 length: 15 amino acids. The V and J ends lost 10 bases and 0 bases respectively, with 18 bases between them. The DNA for the CDR3 is TGTGCCACCCAAGGGGCAACAGGGATGAACACTGAAGCTTTCTTT. This codes for CATQGATGMNTEAFF.

This sequence joins TRBV4-1 and TRBJ2-1; D is perhaps TRBD1 (7 bases). With 7 bases removed from V and 6 bases from J, the gap between germline ends came to 22 bases. Germline CDR1 MGHRA, CDR2 YSYEKL. The CDR3 loop spans 16 amino acids. CDR3 sequence: CASTRSGGGIGNEQFF. CDR3 nucleotide sequence: TGCGCCAGCACCCGTTCAGGAGGGGGCATCGGCAATGAGCAGTTCTTC.

V is TRBV29-1 and J is TRBJ1-1, with 7 nucleotides matching TRBD1. Trimming at V came to 4 bases and at J to 6 bases, leaving 5 bases not matched to a gene. Germline CDR1 and CDR2: SQVTM and ANQGSEA. This CDR3 is built from 12 residues. This chain's CDR3 is CSVVVTGAEAFF. CDR3 in DNA: TGCAGCGTTGTGGTAACAGGGGCTGAAGCTTTCTTT. The full variable domain, its missing parts supplied by reference TRBV29-1 and TRBJ1-1, is SAVISQKPSRDICQRGTSLTIQCQVDSQVTMMFWYRQQPGQSLTLIATANQGSEATYESGFVIDKFPISRPNLTFSTLTVSNMSPEDSSIYLCSVVVTGAEAFFGQGTRLTVV.

The J gene is TRBJ2-2, the V gene TRBV19; D is possibly TRBD1 (6 bases). Germline values: CDR1 LNHDA, CDR2 SQIVND (reference sequence). V lost 5 bases to trimming and J lost 4 bases, with 11 bases between them. The CDR3 is 14 residues long. The CDR3 sequence: CASSHRDLTGELFF. The CDR3 DNA reads TGTGCCAGTAGTCACAGGGACCTCACCGGGGAGCTGTTTTTT.

V and J are TRBV9 and TRBJ1-4; D remains unclear. The V end was cut by 4 bases, the J end by 0 bases, with 10 bases between. The CDR3 covers 15 residues. CDR1 is SGDLS and CDR2 is YYNGEE in the germline V gene. CDR3 loop: CASSPRTTTNEKLFF. DNA for the CDR3: TGTGCCAGCAGCCCTCGGACCACAACTAATGAAAAACTGTTTTTT.

The chain joins TRBV19 to TRBJ1-1, with D possibly being TRBD1 (5 bases). V dropped 5 bases and J dropped 1 base, with 14 bases sitting between them. Germline V gene data show CDR1 as LNHDA and CDR2 as SQIVND (reference sequence). The CDR3 spans 15 residues. The CDR3 loop is CASSASLGGNTEAFF. In nucleotides, the CDR3 is TGTGCCAGTAGTGCCTCCCTGGGGGGGAACACTGAAGCTTTCTTT.

The chain has TRBV5-6 and TRBJ2-5; weak D call: TRBD1 (5 bases). V lost 3 bases and J 3 bases, leaving 9 bases between the germline ends. This CDR3 region has 13 residues. The germline gives CDR1 SGHDT, CDR2 YYEEEE. CDR3 sequence (DNA): TGTGCCAGCAGCTCCACAGGAGAAGAGACCCAGTACTTC. Protein sequence: CASSSTGEETQYF.

The chain has TRBV4-1 and TRBJ2-7; D is tentatively TRBD1 or TRBD2 (6 bases each). Trimming pared 0 bases from V and 4 bases from J, leaving 13 bases between. The CDR3 consists of 15 residues. Germline V gene lookup returns CDR1 MGHRA and CDR2 YSYEKL. The CDR3 spells CASSQEGGFIYEQYF. Written as DNA, the CDR3 is TGCGCCAGCAGCCAAGAAGGGGGGTTCATTTACGAGCAGTACTTC.

The chain carries TRBV9 and TRBJ2-1; 10 bases map to TRBD2. V trimming: 3 bases; J trimming: 0 bases; junction bases outside the gene matches: 6. The CDR3 is 17 amino acids. Per the germline V gene, CDR1 is SGDLS and CDR2 is YYNGEE. The CDR3 is CASSARSSGSSYNEQFF. The CDR3 bases are TGTGCCAGCAGCGCCCGGTCTAGCGGGAGCTCCTACAATGAGCAGTTCTTC.

CDR3 protein: CASGPLPDRGTYEQYF. As DNA, the CDR3 is TGTGCTAGTGGTCCTCTCCCGGACAGGGGGACCTACGAGCAGTACTTC. V is TRBV12-5 and J is TRBJ2-7, with 10 bases that match TRBD1. The CDR3 has 16 residues. Germline trimming cut 5 bases from V and 2 bases from J; bases unmatched to any gene: 9. The V gene's germline CDR1 is LGHNT and CDR2 FRNRAP.

This chain links TRBV28 with TRBJ1-5; D is undetermined. The CDR3 runs to 17 residues. Germline CDR1 MDHEN, CDR2 SYDVKM. V was cut by 2 bases and J by 4 bases, with 18 bases left in between. As DNA, the CDR3 is TGTGCCAGCAGTTTAGGAACCGTCAAACCCCCGAATCAGCCCCAGCATTTT. It is translated as CASSLGTVKPPNQPQHF.

J is TRBJ2-1 and V is TRBV11-2; 7 bases fit TRBD2. Trimming cost V 7 bases and J 13 bases; bases outside gene matches: 13. CDR1 and CDR2 (germline): SGHAT, FQNNGV. This CDR3 has 13 amino acids. CDR3 amino acids: CASIGIGGSSQFF. DNA of the CDR3: TGTGCCAGCATCGGAATCGGGGGGAGTAGTCAGTTCTTC.